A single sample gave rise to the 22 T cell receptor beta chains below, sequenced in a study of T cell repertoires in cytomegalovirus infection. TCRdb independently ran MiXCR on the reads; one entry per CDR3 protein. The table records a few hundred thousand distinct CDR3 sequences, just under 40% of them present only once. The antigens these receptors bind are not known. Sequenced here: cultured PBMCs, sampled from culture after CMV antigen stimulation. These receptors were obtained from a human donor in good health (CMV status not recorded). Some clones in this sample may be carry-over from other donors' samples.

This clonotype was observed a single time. CDR3: CASSQPGQGSSYEQYF. The CDR3 DNA follows: TGTGCCAGCTCACAACCGGGACAGGGGTCATCCTACGAGCAGTACTTC. The V and J genes are TRBV18 and TRBJ2-7; 10 nucleotides align to TRBD1. Germline assignment: CDR1 KGHSH and CDR2 LQKENI. V was clipped by 4 bases and J by 1 base; unmatched bases: 7. The CDR3 is 16 residues long.

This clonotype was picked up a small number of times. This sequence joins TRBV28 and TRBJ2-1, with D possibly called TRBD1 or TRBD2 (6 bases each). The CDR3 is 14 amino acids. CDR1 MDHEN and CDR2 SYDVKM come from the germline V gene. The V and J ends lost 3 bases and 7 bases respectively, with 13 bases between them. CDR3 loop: CASSFPRRGNEQFF. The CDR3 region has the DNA TGTGCCAGCAGTTTCCCTCGGAGGGGGAATGAGCAGTTCTTC.

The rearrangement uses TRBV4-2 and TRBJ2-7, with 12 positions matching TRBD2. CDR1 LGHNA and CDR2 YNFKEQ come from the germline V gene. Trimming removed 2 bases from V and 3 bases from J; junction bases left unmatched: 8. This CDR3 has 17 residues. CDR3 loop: CASSQRTSGETIYEQYF. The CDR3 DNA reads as TGTGCCAGCAGCCAAAGGACTAGCGGGGAGACAATCTACGAGCAGTACTTC.

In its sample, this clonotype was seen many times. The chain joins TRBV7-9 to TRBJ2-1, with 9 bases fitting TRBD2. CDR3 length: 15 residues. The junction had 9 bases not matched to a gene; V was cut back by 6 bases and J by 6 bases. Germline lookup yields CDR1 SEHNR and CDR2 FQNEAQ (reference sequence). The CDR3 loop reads CASRPLRGGINEQFF. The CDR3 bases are TGTGCCAGCAGACCCTTGCGGGGGGGGATCAATGAGCAGTTCTTC.

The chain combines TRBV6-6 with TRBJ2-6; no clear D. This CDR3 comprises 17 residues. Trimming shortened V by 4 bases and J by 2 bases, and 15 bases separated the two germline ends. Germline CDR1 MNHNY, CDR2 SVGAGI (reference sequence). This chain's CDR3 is CASSSAGSYAGANVLTF. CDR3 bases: TGTGCCAGCAGTTCCGCCGGGTCTTATGCTGGGGCCAACGTCCTGACTTTC.

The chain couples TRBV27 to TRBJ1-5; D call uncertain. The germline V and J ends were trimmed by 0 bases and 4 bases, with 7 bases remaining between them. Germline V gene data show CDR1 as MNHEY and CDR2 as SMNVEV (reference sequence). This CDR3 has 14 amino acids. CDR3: CASSLSRRNQPQHF. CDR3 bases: TGTGCCAGCAGTTTATCGAGGAGGAATCAGCCCCAGCATTTT.

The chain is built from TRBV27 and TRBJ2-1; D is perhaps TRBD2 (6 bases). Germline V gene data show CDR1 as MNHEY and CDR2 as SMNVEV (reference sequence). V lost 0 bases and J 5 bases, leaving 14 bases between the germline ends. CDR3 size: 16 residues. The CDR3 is CASSLSRTIKDNEQFF. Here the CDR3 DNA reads TGTGCCAGCAGTTTATCGCGGACTATTAAAGACAATGAGCAGTTCTTC.

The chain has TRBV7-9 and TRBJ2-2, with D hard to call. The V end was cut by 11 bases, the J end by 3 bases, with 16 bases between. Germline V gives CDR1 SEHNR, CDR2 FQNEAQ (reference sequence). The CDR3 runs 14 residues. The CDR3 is CAAAPQSYTGELFF. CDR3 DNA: TGTGCCGCCGCGCCGCAGAGCTACACCGGGGAGCTGTTTTTT.

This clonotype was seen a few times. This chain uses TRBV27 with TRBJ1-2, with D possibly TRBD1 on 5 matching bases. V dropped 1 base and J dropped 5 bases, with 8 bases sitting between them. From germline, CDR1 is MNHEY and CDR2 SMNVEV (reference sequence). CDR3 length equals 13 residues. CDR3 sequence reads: CASSLYQGYGYTF. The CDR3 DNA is TGTGCCAGCAGTTTATACCAGGGATATGGCTACACCTTC.

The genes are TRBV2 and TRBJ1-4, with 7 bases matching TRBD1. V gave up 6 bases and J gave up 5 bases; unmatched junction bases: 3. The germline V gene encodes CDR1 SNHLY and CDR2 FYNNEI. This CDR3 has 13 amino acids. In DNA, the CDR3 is TGTGCCAGCAGCCGGGACAGCAATGAAAAACTGTTTTTT. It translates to CASSRDSNEKLFF.

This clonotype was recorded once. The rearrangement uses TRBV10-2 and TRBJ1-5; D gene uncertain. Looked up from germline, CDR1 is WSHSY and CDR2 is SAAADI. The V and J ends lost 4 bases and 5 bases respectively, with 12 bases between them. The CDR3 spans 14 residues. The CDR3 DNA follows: TGCGCCAGCAGTGTAGCGACAAGTTATCAGCCCCAGCATTTT. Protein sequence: CASSVATSYQPQHF.

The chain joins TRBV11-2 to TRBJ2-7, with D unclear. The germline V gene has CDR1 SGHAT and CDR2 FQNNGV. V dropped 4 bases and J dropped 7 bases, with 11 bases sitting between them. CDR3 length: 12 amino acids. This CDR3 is CASSSLGWEQYF. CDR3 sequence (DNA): TGTGCCAGCAGCTCCCTAGGTTGGGAGCAGTACTTC.

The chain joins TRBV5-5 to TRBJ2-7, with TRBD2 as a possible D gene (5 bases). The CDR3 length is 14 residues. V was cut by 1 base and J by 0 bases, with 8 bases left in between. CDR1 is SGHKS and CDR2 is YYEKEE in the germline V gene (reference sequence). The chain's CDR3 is CASSLQRPSYEQYF. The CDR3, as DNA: TGTGCCAGCAGCTTGCAGCGGCCCTCCTACGAGCAGTACTTC.

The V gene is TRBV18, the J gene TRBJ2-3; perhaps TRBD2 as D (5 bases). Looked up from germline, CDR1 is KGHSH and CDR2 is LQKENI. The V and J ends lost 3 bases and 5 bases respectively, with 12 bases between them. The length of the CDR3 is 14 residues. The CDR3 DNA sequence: TGTGCCAGCTCACCTGACTACCGACGAGATACGCAGTATTTT. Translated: CASSPDYRRDTQYF.

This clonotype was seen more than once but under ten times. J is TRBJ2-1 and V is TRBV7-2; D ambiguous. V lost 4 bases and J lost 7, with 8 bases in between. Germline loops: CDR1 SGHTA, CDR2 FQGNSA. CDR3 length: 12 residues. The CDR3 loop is CASSSDENEQFF. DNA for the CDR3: TGTGCCAGCAGCTCGGACGAAAATGAGCAGTTCTTC. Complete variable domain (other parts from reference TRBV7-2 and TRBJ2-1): GAGVSQSPSNKVTEKGKDVELRCDPISGHTALYWYRQSLGQGLEFLIYFQGNSAPDKSGLPSDRFSAERTGGSVSTLTIQRTQQEDSAVYLCASSSDENEQFFGPGTRLTVL.

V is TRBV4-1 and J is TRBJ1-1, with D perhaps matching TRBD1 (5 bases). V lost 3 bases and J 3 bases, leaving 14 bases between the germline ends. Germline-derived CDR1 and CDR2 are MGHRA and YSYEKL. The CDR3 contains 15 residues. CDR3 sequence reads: CASSQGGGPDTEAFF. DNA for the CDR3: TGCGCCAGCAGCCAGGGTGGGGGTCCGGACACTGAAGCTTTCTTT.

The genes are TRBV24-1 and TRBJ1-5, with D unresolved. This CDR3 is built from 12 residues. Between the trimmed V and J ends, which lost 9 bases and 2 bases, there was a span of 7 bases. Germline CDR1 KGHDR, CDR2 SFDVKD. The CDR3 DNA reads TGTGCCACCTCGAGTGGCAATCAGCCCCAGCATTTT. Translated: CATSSGNQPQHF.

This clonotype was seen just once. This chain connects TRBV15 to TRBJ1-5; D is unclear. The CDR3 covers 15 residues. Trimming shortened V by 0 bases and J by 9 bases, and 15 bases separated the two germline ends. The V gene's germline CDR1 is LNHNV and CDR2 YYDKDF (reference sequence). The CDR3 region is CATSRDAGPTLPQHF. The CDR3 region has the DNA TGTGCCACCAGCAGAGATGCAGGCCCAACCTTGCCCCAGCATTTT.

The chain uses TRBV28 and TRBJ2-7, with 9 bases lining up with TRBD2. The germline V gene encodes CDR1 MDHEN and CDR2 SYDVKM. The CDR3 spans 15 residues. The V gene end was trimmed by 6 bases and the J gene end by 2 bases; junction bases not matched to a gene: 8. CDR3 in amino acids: CASRSSGGNPYEQYF. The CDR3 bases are TGTGCCAGCAGATCAAGCGGGGGGAATCCCTACGAGCAGTACTTC.

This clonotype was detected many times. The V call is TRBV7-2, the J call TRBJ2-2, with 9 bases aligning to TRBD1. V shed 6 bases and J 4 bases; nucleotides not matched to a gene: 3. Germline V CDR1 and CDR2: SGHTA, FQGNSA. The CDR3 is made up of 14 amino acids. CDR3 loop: CASRRDRATGELFF. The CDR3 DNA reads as TGTGCCAGCAGGAGGGACAGGGCCACCGGGGAGCTGTTTTTT.

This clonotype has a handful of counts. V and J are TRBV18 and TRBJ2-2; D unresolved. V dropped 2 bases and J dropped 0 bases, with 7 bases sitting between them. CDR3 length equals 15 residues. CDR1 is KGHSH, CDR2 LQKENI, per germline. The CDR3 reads CASSPIYSNTGELFF. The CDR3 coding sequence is TGTGCCAGCTCACCAATCTATTCGAACACCGGGGAGCTGTTTTTT.

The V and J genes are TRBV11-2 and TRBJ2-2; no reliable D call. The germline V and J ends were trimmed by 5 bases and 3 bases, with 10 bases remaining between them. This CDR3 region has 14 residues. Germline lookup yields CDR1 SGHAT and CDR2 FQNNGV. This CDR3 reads CASSVGAYTGELFF. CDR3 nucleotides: TGTGCCAGCAGCGTAGGAGCGTACACCGGGGAGCTGTTTTTT.